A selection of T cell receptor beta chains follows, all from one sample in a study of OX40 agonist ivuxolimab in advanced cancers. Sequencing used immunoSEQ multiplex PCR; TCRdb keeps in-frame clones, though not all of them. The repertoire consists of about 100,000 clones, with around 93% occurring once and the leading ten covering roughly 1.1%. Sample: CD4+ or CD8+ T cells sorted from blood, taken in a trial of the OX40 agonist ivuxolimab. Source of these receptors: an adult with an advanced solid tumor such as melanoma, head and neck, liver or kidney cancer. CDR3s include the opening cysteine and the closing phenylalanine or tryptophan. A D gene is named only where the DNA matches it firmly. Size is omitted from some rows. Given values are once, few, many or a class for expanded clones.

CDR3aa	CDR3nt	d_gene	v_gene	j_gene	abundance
CASSQAHVNTEAFF	TGCGCCAGCAGCCAAGCGCATGTGAACACTGAAGCTTTCTTT	.	TRBV4-3	TRBJ1-1	.
CASSQATGTYEQYF	TGCGCCAGCAGCCAAGCGACAGGAACCTACGAGCAGTACTTC	.	TRBV4-3	TRBJ2-7	.
CASSYSGNPYNEQFF	TGTGCCAGCAGTTACTCAGGGAACCCCTACAATGAGCAGTTCTTC	.	TRBV6-5	TRBJ2-1	few
CASSLGTGERRTEAFF	TGCGCCAGCAGCTTGGGGACAGGGGAAAGAAGAACTGAAGCTTTCTTT	TRBD1	TRBV5-1	TRBJ1-1	.
CSARRDEQFF	TGCAGTGCTCGGCGGGATGAGCAGTTCTTC	.	TRBV20-1	TRBJ2-1	.
CASSYGARWTEAFF	TGTGCCAGCAGTTACGGGGCCCGTTGGACTGAAGCTTTCTTT	.	TRBV6-6	TRBJ1-1	.
CASSLNGVTSYGYTF	TGTGCCAGCAGCTTGAACGGGGTTACATCCTATGGCTACACCTTC	.	TRBV5-5	TRBJ1-2	.
CASSGSGGADYGYTF	TGTGCCAGCAGCGGTTCAGGGGGCGCAGACTATGGCTACACCTTC	TRBD1	TRBV9	TRBJ1-2	.
CASSALTSGRSYEQYF	TGCGCCAGCAGCGCCCTCACTAGCGGGCGCTCCTACGAGCAGTACTTC	TRBD2	TRBV5-1	TRBJ2-7	.
CASSLSGGGQPQHF	TGTGCCAGCAGCTTATCAGGGGGAGGACAGCCCCAGCATTTT	TRBD1	TRBV7-2	TRBJ1-5	few
CASSPQGEYEQYF	TGTGCCAGCAGCCCCCAGGGGGAGTACGAGCAGTACTTC	TRBD1	TRBV5-4	TRBJ2-7	once
CASSPRTGFGETQYF	TGTGCCAGCAGCCCTAGGACAGGTTTTGGGGAGACCCAGTACTTC	TRBD1	TRBV7-9	TRBJ2-5	.
CASSFAGLADTGELFF	TGTGCCAGCAGCTTTGCGGGACTAGCGGATACCGGGGAGCTGTTTTTT	TRBD2	TRBV11-2	TRBJ2-2	.
CAIQPYNSAYGYTF	TGTGCCATCCAACCCTATAACAGTGCCTATGGCTACACCTTC	.	TRBV10-3	TRBJ1-2	.
CSVRGAYEQYF	TGCAGCGTCAGGGGGGCCTACGAGCAGTACTTC	.	TRBV29-1	TRBJ2-7	.
CASGHGDYEQYF	TGTGCCAGCGGCCATGGGGACTACGAGCAGTACTTC	.	TRBV27	TRBJ2-7	.
CASSPRVSGRYSYNEQFF	TGTGCCAGCAGTCCGCGTGTTAGCGGGAGATACTCCTACAATGAGCAGTTCTTC	TRBD2	TRBV27	TRBJ2-1	.
CASSFTGQGLSEQYF	TGCGCCAGCAGCTTTACGGGACAGGGGCTGAGCGAGCAGTACTTC	TRBD1	TRBV5-1	TRBJ2-7	.
CASSGDGTYEQYF	TGTGCCAGCAGCGGGGACGGTACCTACGAGCAGTACTTC	.	TRBV9	TRBJ2-7	once
CASSPPGGATNEKLFF	TGTGCCAGCTCACCCCCGGGGGGGGCGACTAATGAAAAACTGTTTTTT	.	TRBV18	TRBJ1-4	few
CASAYWLGPKNKNTEAFF	TGTGCTAGTGCCTATTGGCTGGGACCGAAAAATAAGAACACTGAAGCTTTCTTT	.	TRBV12-5	TRBJ1-1	.
CASSQFYRANEQFF	TGTGCCAGCAGCCAATTTTACAGGGCCAATGAGCAGTTCTTC	.	TRBV14	TRBJ2-1	.
CASSYSFLVGTEAFF	TGTGCCAGCAGTTACTCGTTCCTCGTGGGCACTGAAGCTTTCTTT	.	TRBV6-5	TRBJ1-1	.
CASSLGSGSIIKETQYF	TGCGCCAGCAGCCTCGGTTCGGGGAGTATTATCAAAGAGACCCAGTACTTC	.	TRBV5-1	TRBJ2-5	.
CASSPYRDTEAFF	TGTGCCAGCAGTCCTTATAGGGACACTGAAGCTTTCTTT	.	TRBV11-3	TRBJ1-1	.
CASSGTGTGNTIYF	TGTGCCAGCAGTGGAACAGGGACTGGAAACACCATATATTTT	.	TRBV28	TRBJ1-3	.
CASSNRDTVYEQYF	TGTGCCAGCAGCAACCGGGACACGGTATACGAGCAGTACTTC	.	TRBV7-2	TRBJ2-7	.
CASSLTAAGGVTDTQYF	TGTGCCAGCAGCTTAACGGCAGCGGGAGGGGTCACAGATACGCAGTATTTT	TRBD2	TRBV7-2	TRBJ2-3	once
CASKLSGTDTQYF	TGTGCCAGCAAACTCTCAGGCACAGATACGCAGTATTTT	.	TRBV2	TRBJ2-3	.
CASSLGGLAGDEQYF	TGTGCCAGCAGCTTAGGGGGACTAGCGGGAGACGAGCAGTACTTC	TRBD2	TRBV11-1	TRBJ2-7	.
CASSEAPREEEEKLFF	TGTGCCAGCAGTGAAGCGCCCAGGGAAGAGGAGGAAAAACTGTTTTTT	.	TRBV6-1	TRBJ1-4	.
CASSFMQGVQETQYF	TGTGCCAGCAGCTTTATGCAGGGGGTTCAAGAGACCCAGTACTTC	TRBD1	TRBV7-9	TRBJ2-5	.
CASRRGQRRNEQFF	TGTGCCAGCAGACGTGGACAGCGCCGGAATGAGCAGTTCTTC	.	TRBV6-5	TRBJ2-1	.
CASSEQYNEKLFF	TGCGCCAGCAGTGAACAGTATAATGAAAAACTGTTTTTT	.	TRBV5-1	TRBJ1-4	.
CASSPHSGANVLTF	TGTGCCAGCAGCCCGCACTCTGGGGCCAACGTCCTGACTTTC	.	TRBV14	TRBJ2-6	.
CASSKVETQYF	TGTGCCAGCAGCAAAGTTGAGACCCAGTACTTC	.	TRBV28	TRBJ2-5	.
CASSPDRVNEKLFF	TGTGCCAGCTCACCAGACCGGGTCAATGAAAAACTGTTTTTT	.	TRBV18	TRBJ1-4	.
CASSLGGADIYGYTF	TGTGCCAGCAGCTTAGGGGGTGCTGACATCTATGGCTACACCTTC	.	TRBV11-2	TRBJ1-2	.
CASSELAGGGPLHF	TGTGCCAGCAGCGAGTTGGCCGGCGGGGGGCCCCTCCACTTT	.	TRBV5-4	TRBJ1-6	.
CASSGQGNTGELFF	TGTGCCAGCTCAGGACAGGGGAACACCGGGGAGCTGTTTTTT	TRBD1	TRBV18	TRBJ2-2	.
CASSPVGASSSYNEQFF	TGTGCCAGCAGCCCGGTCGGGGCCTCTAGCTCCTACAATGAGCAGTTCTTC	.	TRBV7-2	TRBJ2-1	.
CSALDSYEQYF	TGCAGTGCCCTGGACAGCTACGAGCAGTACTTC	.	TRBV20-1	TRBJ2-7	.
CASSLAEDRVDEKLFF	TGTGCCAGCAGTTTGGCTGAGGACAGGGTAGACGAAAAACTGTTTTTT	TRBD1	TRBV28	TRBJ1-4	.
CASSPPGLSDRGTGELFF	TGTGCCAGCTCACCACCGGGACTCTCAGACAGGGGAACCGGGGAGCTGTTTTTT	TRBD1	TRBV18	TRBJ2-2	.
CASSSQVSNSPLHF	TGTGCCAGCAGCTCCCAGGTCTCCAATTCACCCCTCCACTTT	.	TRBV5-4	TRBJ1-6	.
CASKDSLYTF	TGTGCCAGCAAAGACAGTTTATACACCTTC	.	TRBV28	TRBJ1-2	.
CASSDQGAVTEAFF	TGTGCCAGCAGTGACCAGGGGGCGGTCACTGAAGCTTTCTTT	TRBD1	TRBV6-1	TRBJ1-1	.
CASSAGYEQYF	TGTGCCAGCAGTGCGGGGTACGAGCAGTACTTC	.	TRBV25-1	TRBJ2-7	.
CAIRDDRDRVPYEQYF	TGTGCCATCAGAGACGACCGGGACAGGGTCCCCTACGAGCAGTACTTC	TRBD1	TRBV10-3	TRBJ2-7	.
CASSLEARRQNYGYTF	TGTGCCAGCAGCTTGGAGGCCAGGAGACAAAACTATGGCTACACCTTC	.	TRBV9	TRBJ1-2	.